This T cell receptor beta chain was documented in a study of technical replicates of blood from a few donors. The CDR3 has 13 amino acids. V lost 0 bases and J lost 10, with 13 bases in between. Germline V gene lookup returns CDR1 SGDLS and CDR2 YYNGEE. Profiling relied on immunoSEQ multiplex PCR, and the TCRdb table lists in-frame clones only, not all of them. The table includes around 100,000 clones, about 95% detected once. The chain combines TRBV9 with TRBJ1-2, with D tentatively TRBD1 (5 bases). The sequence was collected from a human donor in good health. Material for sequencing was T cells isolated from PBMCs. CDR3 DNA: TGTGCCAGCAGCGTAGACCATCGGGGGGACTACACCTTC. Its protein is CASSVDHRGDYTF.